The 30 T cell receptor beta chains below were found in one sample sequenced in a study of T cell clonality in common variable immunodeficiency. Study-wide points: Fewer deletions and N-nucleotide insertions were reportedly seen in common variable immunodeficiency TCR beta sequences.

Sequencing used immunoSEQ multiplex PCR; TCRdb keeps in-frame clones, though not all of them. The sample includes over 20,000 clones, none of them occurring once. These receptors have no identified antigens. Sequenced material: peripheral blood mononuclear cells. The receptors derive from a human donor with common variable immunodeficiency.

This clone has at least ten counts. Coverage ceases 3 residues before the CDR3 finishes, and the germline J gene fills in the end. The genes are TRBV19 and TRBJ2-3; 7 nucleotides line up with TRBD1. Per germline, CDR1 LNHDA and CDR2 SQIVND (reference sequence). Trimming cost V 4 bases and J 5 bases; bases outside gene matches: 6. CDR3 length: 14 amino acids. The CDR3 reads CASSTDRARDTQYF. CDR3 bases read: TGTGCCAGTAGTACTGACAGGGCTAGAGATACG. Full variable domain (remainder filled in from reference TRBV19 and TRBJ2-3): DGGITQSPKYLFRKEGQNVTLSCEQNLNHDAMYWYRQDPGQGLRLIYYSQIVNDFQKGDIAEGYSVSREKKESFPLTVTSAQKNPTAFYLCASSTDRARDTQYFGPGTRLTVL.

In the case of this clone: The read stops 3 residues short of the end of the CDR3; the missing end is completed from the germline J gene. The chain carries TRBV7-3 and TRBJ2-2, with D maybe TRBD1 (6 bases). V was cut by 9 bases and J by 2 bases, with 13 bases left in between. This CDR3 is 14 amino acids long. Germline V gene sequence: CDR1 SGHTA, CDR2 FQGTGA. The covered CDR3 bases are TGTGCCAGAGGACGGACAGAAAACACCGGGGAG. Translated, it gives CARGRTENTGE. The entire CDR3 protein reads CARGRTENTGELFF.

There are a few counts of this clone. The CDR3 end falls 3 residues outside the read, so it is completed with the germline J gene. V usage is TRBV6-2 or TRBV6-3 and J usage is TRBJ1-6; 9 bases align to TRBD1. The trim removed 6 bases at V and 10 bases at J, leaving 7 bases unmatched. The CDR3 covers 14 residues. The germline CDR1 and CDR2 sequences are MNHEY and SVGEGT. CDR3 DNA (partial): TGTGCCAGCAGGTCCGGGACAGGGAGCTCACCC. Amino acid sequence: CASRSGTGSSP. The CDR3 reads in full as CASRSGTGSSPLHF.

This clone was found many times. With the read ending 3 residues before the CDR3 end, the germline J gene is used to fill in that end. V gene TRBV29-1 combines with J gene TRBJ1-1; D is uncertain. V shed 7 bases and J shed 3 bases, with 15 bases lying between them. The length of the CDR3 is 13 residues. Germline V lookup: CDR1 SQVTM, CDR2 ANQGSEA. The CDR3 spells CSGAGKVDTEAFF. The CDR3 DNA, read in part, is TGCAGCGGGGCGGGGAAGGTGGACACTGAA.

This clone was seen more than once but under ten times. The read ends 3 residues shy of where the CDR3 ends; the end is completed using the germline J gene. The genes are TRBV7-3 and TRBJ2-3; D ambiguous. This CDR3 has 14 residues. V gave up 5 bases and J gave up 2 bases, with 11 bases separating them. CDR1 is SGHTA and CDR2 is FQGTGA in the germline V gene. This chain's CDR3 is CASSPSTVTDTQYF. The sequenced CDR3 bases are TGTGCCAGCAGCCCCTCCACGGTCACAGATACG. Complete variable domain (other parts from reference TRBV7-3 and TRBJ2-3): GAGVSQTPSNKVTEKGKYVELRCDPISGHTALYWYRQSLGQGPEFLIYFQGTGAADDSGLPNDRFFAVRPEGSVSTLKIQRTERGDSAVYLCASSPSTVTDTQYFGPGTRLTVL.

On this clone: Read sequence stops 3 residues before the CDR3 end, and the germline J gene provides the missing end. V is TRBV7-6 and J is TRBJ2-5; the match to TRBD2 covers 7 bases. The germline V gene has CDR1 SGHVS and CDR2 FNYEAQ. The CDR3 runs to 16 residues. Trimming cost V 5 bases and J 4 bases; bases outside gene matches: 13. The chain's CDR3 is CASSQTSVGTRETQYF. The covered CDR3 bases are TGTGCCAGCAGCCAAACTAGCGTTGGAACCCGAGAGACC. Drawing the rest from reference TRBV7-6 and TRBJ2-5, the complete variable domain is GAGVSQSPRYKVTKRGQDVALRCDPISGHVSLYWYRQALGQGPEFLTYFNYEAQQDKSGLPNDRFSAERPEGSISTLTIQRTEQRDSAMYRCASSQTSVGTRETQYFGPGTRLLVL.

A few counts support this clone. The read ends 3 residues shy of where the CDR3 ends; the end is completed using the germline J gene. The J gene is TRBJ2-7, the V gene TRBV19; TRBD2 matches 7 bases. V was pared by 5 bases and J by 4 bases, with 5 bases of the junction left unmatched. The CDR3 is 13 amino acids. Germline CDR1 and CDR2: LNHDA and SQIVND (reference sequence). CDR3: CASSASAGYEQYF. CDR3 DNA, as far as it was read: TGTGCCAGTAGTGCGTCAGCGGGGTACGAG. The full variable domain, rest sourced from reference TRBV19 and TRBJ2-7, is DGGITQSPKYLFRKEGQNVTLSCEQNLNHDAMYWYRQDPGQGLRLIYYSQIVNDFQKGDIAEGYSVSREKKESFPLTVTSAQKNPTAFYLCASSASAGYEQYFGPGTRLTVT.

This clone was observed a few times. The read stops 3 residues short of the end of the CDR3; the missing end is completed from the germline J gene. The V and J genes are TRBV19 and TRBJ2-1; 8 nucleotides match TRBD2. The germline CDR1 and CDR2 sequences are LNHDA and SQIVND (reference sequence). The V gene end was trimmed by 3 bases and the J gene end by 4 bases; junction bases not matched to a gene: 5. This CDR3 contains 15 residues. The DNA read from the CDR3 is TGTGCCAGTAGTATGATTAGCGGGATATACAATGAG. It yields the protein CASSMISGIYNE. The CDR3 reads in full as CASSMISGIYNEQFF.

This clone came up a few times. The read comes to an end 3 residues before the CDR3 does, leaving the germline J gene to fill in the end. The chain carries TRBV19 and TRBJ1-1; unclear D gene. This CDR3 has 14 amino acids. V lost 6 bases and J 4 bases, leaving 15 bases between the germline ends. CDR1 and CDR2 from the germline V gene are LNHDA and SQIVND (reference sequence). The CDR3 protein is CASRARNPSTEAFF. CDR3 bases read: TGTGCCAGTAGAGCGCGTAATCCGAGCACTGAA.

This clone was counted between two and nine times. The read ends 3 residues early relative to the CDR3; the germline J gene fills the gap. The chain employs TRBV7-2 and TRBJ1-2; D gene ambiguous. Germline V CDR1 and CDR2: SGHTA, FQGNSA. The V and J ends lost 1 base and 5 bases respectively, with 5 bases between them. This CDR3 is 12 amino acids long. The part of the CDR3 DNA that was read is TGTGCCAGCAGCTTAGGCCAGTATGGC. Translated, it gives CASSLGQYG. The full CDR3 reads CASSLGQYGYTF.

The table lists this clone with many counts. The CDR3 end falls 3 residues outside the read, so it is completed with the germline J gene. The genes are TRBV18 and TRBJ2-7, with 9 bases identical to TRBD1. Trimming cost V 8 bases and J 5 bases; bases outside gene matches: 7. The CDR3 is 13 amino acids. Germline V CDR1 and CDR2: KGHSH, LQKENI. The CDR3 bases that were read are TGTGCCAGCAAACCGGGACAGGGCAACGAG. It encodes CASKPGQGNE. The entire CDR3 protein is CASKPGQGNEQYF.

This clone has ten or more counts. The read ends 3 residues shy of where the CDR3 ends; the end is completed using the germline J gene. V is TRBV30 and J is TRBJ1-1, with D perhaps TRBD1 (5 bases). CDR1 GTSNPN and CDR2 SVGIG come from the germline V gene (reference sequence). The CDR3 length is 16 residues. The DNA read from the CDR3 is TGTGCCTGGAGTACTCCTTACGGGGACTCTACAAAGGGA. Residues: CAWSTPYGDSTKG. The whole CDR3 reads CAWSTPYGDSTKGAFF.

A word on this clone: The observed sequence ends 3 residues before the CDR3 terminus, with the missing tail filled in from the germline J gene. The genes are TRBV6-1 and TRBJ1-1, with 12 bases fitting TRBD1. The CDR3 covers 16 residues. After removal of 3 bases from V and 1 base from J, the junction contained 3 bases not matched to a gene. From germline, CDR1 is MNHNS and CDR2 SASEGT. CDR3 DNA (partial): TGTGCCAGCAGTGATAAGGGACAGGGGGCGAACACTGAA. Protein product: CASSDKGQGANTE. From start to end, the CDR3 is CASSDKGQGANTEAFF.

The sequenced CDR3 bases are TGTGCCAGCAGCTTAGGAAACAGGGGGAAGACG. Its translation is CASSLGNRGKT. The full CDR3 is CASSLGNRGKTQYF. The gene calls are TRBV11-3 and TRBJ2-3, with 8 bases lining up with TRBD1. From the germline J gene comes the end of the CDR3, since the read stops 3 residues before it. This CDR3 has 14 residues. Germline lookup yields CDR1 SGHNT and CDR2 YENEEA.

This clone was observed a handful of times. The read falls 3 residues short of the CDR3 end, and the missing part is taken from the germline J gene. J is TRBJ2-5 and V is TRBV7-6; TRBD1 is a possible D gene (6 bases). V lost 1 base and J 1 base, leaving 13 bases between the germline ends. This CDR3 has 16 residues. The germline gives CDR1 SGHVS, CDR2 FNYEAQ. The covered CDR3 bases are TGTGCCAGCAGCTTAGGTTCCAGGGGTACCCAAGAGACC. It encodes CASSLGSRGTQET. The entire CDR3 sequence reads CASSLGSRGTQETQYF.

This clone came up a few times. The read finishes 3 residues shy of the CDR3 end, and the germline J gene is used to complete it. The rearrangement uses TRBV7-9 and TRBJ1-1; 12 nucleotides agree with TRBD1. After removal of 5 bases from V and 5 bases from J, the junction contained 6 bases not matched to a gene. This CDR3 has 15 residues. Germline-derived CDR1 and CDR2 are SEHNR and FQNEAQ (reference sequence). The CDR3 DNA, read in part, is TGTGCCAGCAGCCCCGGGACAGGGGGCGCGACTGAA. Translating it yields CASSPGTGGATE. The whole CDR3 sequence is CASSPGTGGATEAFF.

This clone was seen only a few times. Read data end 3 residues before the CDR3 end; the end is taken from the germline J gene. The chain is built from TRBV30 and TRBJ1-2; tentatively, D is TRBD1 (6 bases). CDR1 and CDR2 from the germline V gene are GTSNPN and SVGIG (reference sequence). The CDR3 is 14 amino acids. The sequenced CDR3 bases are TGTGCCAGTACCCACCGACGGGGGGCTGAAGGC. Amino acid sequence: CASTHRRGAEG. Given in full, the CDR3 is CASTHRRGAEGYTF.

For this clone: The CDR3 end is not reached by the read, which stops 3 residues before it; the germline J gene fills it in. The chain couples TRBV7-9 to TRBJ1-3; no firm D call. This CDR3 is 13 amino acids long. Germline assignment: CDR1 SEHNR and CDR2 FQNEAQ (reference sequence). The V gene lost 4 bases and the J gene lost 4 bases, with 8 bases spanning the gap. The CDR3 reads CASSSQIGNTIYF. The sequenced part of the CDR3 DNA is TGTGCCAGCAGCTCGCAGATAGGAAACACC.

Of note for this clone: The CDR3 goes on 3 residues after the read ends, and that part is filled in from the germline J gene. The V call is TRBV20-1, the J call TRBJ2-7; 8 bases are a match to TRBD2. The CDR3 runs 14 residues. In germline, CDR1 is DFQATT, CDR2 SNEGSKA (reference sequence). V lost 1 base and J lost 1; bases outside the gene matches: 3. The DNA read from the CDR3 is TGCAGTGCTAGAGTTGCGGGAGGTTCCTACGAG. It yields the protein CSARVAGGSYE. The whole CDR3 sequence is CSARVAGGSYEQYF.

This clone was recorded a few times. Read data end 3 residues before the CDR3 end; the end is taken from the germline J gene. The rearrangement uses TRBV7-9 and TRBJ1-3, with unresolved D. Germline V CDR1 and CDR2: SEHNR, FQNEAQ (reference sequence). The CDR3 is 13 residues long. V was pared by 5 bases and J by 4 bases, with 9 bases between. The CDR3 reads CASSPPGGNTIYF. Incomplete CDR3 DNA: TGTGCCAGCAGCCCACCAGGCGGAAACACC.

The table lists this clone with many counts. The CDR3 is cut off 3 residues early in the read; its end comes from the germline J gene. V is TRBV19 and J is TRBJ2-1; D might be TRBD2 (6 bases). The CDR3 has 15 residues. CDR1 and CDR2 (germline): LNHDA, SQIVND (reference sequence). The V end was cut by 3 bases, the J end by 0 bases, with 9 bases between. The CDR3 bases that were read are TGTGCCAGTAGTATCTACGGGGGCTCCTACAATGAG. This gives the protein CASSIYGGSYNE. The entire CDR3 sequence reads CASSIYGGSYNEQFF.

At least ten counts were recorded for this clone. The read is 3 residues too short to cover the CDR3 end, so that end is filled in from the germline J gene. This chain joins TRBV29-1 and TRBJ1-3; D gene unclear. Per the germline V gene, CDR1 is SQVTM and CDR2 is ANQGSEA. V lost 4 bases to trimming and J lost 2 bases, with 9 bases between them. The CDR3 runs to 13 residues. CDR3: CSVAAEAGNTIYF. Incomplete CDR3 DNA: TGCAGCGTTGCCGCAGAAGCTGGAAACACC.

The sample holds a few counts of this clone. From the germline J gene comes the end of the CDR3, since the read stops 3 residues before it. The chain combines TRBV19 with TRBJ1-2; no clear D. Trimming took 9 bases from V and 4 from J, leaving 18 bases between them. Per the germline V gene, CDR1 is LNHDA and CDR2 is SQIVND (reference sequence). CDR3 length equals 14 residues. The CDR3 reads CASTRGGRVYGYTF. The CDR3 bases that were read are TGTGCCAGCACCCGGGGAGGGAGGGTCTATGGC. The variable domain in full, completed from reference TRBV19 and TRBJ1-2, reads DGGITQSPKYLFRKEGQNVTLSCEQNLNHDAMYWYRQDPGQGLRLIYYSQIVNDFQKGDIAEGYSVSREKKESFPLTVTSAQKNPTAFYLCASTRGGRVYGYTFGSGTRLTVV.

Only a few counts were recorded for this clone. The read halts 3 residues ahead of the CDR3 end, with the missing end drawn from the germline J gene. This chain uses TRBV19 with TRBJ2-7; 7 nucleotides line up with TRBD1. Germline CDR1 LNHDA, CDR2 SQIVND (reference sequence). The J segment lost 6 bases and the V segment lost 0 bases, leaving 2 bases of the junction unmatched. The CDR3 spans 13 residues. CDR3 sequence reads: CASSIDNRGEQYF. The sequenced CDR3 bases are TGTGCCAGTAGTATAGACAACAGGGGCGAG.

This clone has just a few counts. Partial CDR3 DNA: TGCAGTGCTACCCGGGACAGGGCCTACGAG. Its translation is CSATRDRAYE. The complete CDR3 protein is CSATRDRAYEQYF. The chain recombines TRBV20-1 with TRBJ2-7; 9 nucleotides agree with TRBD1. The sequence runs out 3 residues before the end of the CDR3; the remainder is reconstructed from the germline J gene. CDR3 length equals 13 residues. Germline-derived CDR1 and CDR2 are DFQATT and SNEGSKA (reference sequence). V lost 4 bases and J lost 2; bases outside the gene matches: 3.

On this clone: The read ends 3 residues early relative to the CDR3; the germline J gene fills the gap. The chain joins TRBV6-1 to TRBJ2-5; 8 bases are a match to TRBD1. The germline gives CDR1 MNHNS, CDR2 SASEGT. Trimming removed 3 bases from V and 6 bases from J; junction bases left unmatched: 9. The CDR3 length is 15 residues. CDR3 bases read: TGTGCCAGCAGTGACGGCGGCACAGGGGGAAAGACC. Amino acid sequence: CASSDGGTGGKT. The whole CDR3 reads CASSDGGTGGKTQYF.

Of note for this clone: The sequence runs out 3 residues before the end of the CDR3; the remainder is reconstructed from the germline J gene. The chain joins TRBV7-9 to TRBJ2-7, with D possibly matching TRBD2 (6 bases). In germline, CDR1 is SEHNR, CDR2 FQNEAQ (reference sequence). The CDR3 length is 15 residues. V lost 4 bases, J lost 3 bases, and 16 bases lay in between. The CDR3 bases that were read are TGTGCCAGCAGCTCTACCGGGCGGGGAATCTACGAG. Protein sequence: CASSSTGRGIYE. The CDR3 reads in full as CASSSTGRGIYEQYF.

This clone turned up a few times. From the germline J gene comes the end of the CDR3, since the read stops 3 residues before it. V and J are TRBV20-1 and TRBJ2-7, with a weak D call TRBD1 (6 bases). The germline gives CDR1 DFQATT, CDR2 SNEGSKA (reference sequence). V was shortened by 4 bases and J by 2 bases, with 12 bases between the two germline ends. CDR3 length: 13 residues. The CDR3 here is CSANRVYPYEQYF. The CDR3 DNA, read in part, is TGCAGTGCTAACAGGGTTTACCCCTACGAG.

Regarding this clone: The read is 3 residues too short to cover the CDR3 end, so that end is filled in from the germline J gene. The V call is TRBV19, the J call TRBJ2-7, with D hard to call. CDR1 LNHDA and CDR2 SQIVND come from the germline V gene (reference sequence). This CDR3 comprises 13 residues. V gave up 4 bases and J gave up 2 bases, with 9 bases separating them. CDR3 protein: CASSSGIPYEQYF. The CDR3 DNA, read in part, is TGTGCCAGTAGTAGCGGAATCCCCTACGAG. The whole variable domain, filled in from reference TRBV19 and TRBJ2-7, reads DGGITQSPKYLFRKEGQNVTLSCEQNLNHDAMYWYRQDPGQGLRLIYYSQIVNDFQKGDIAEGYSVSREKKESFPLTVTSAQKNPTAFYLCASSSGIPYEQYFGPGTRLTVT.

About this clone itself: Coverage ceases 3 residues before the CDR3 finishes, and the germline J gene fills in the end. The V call is TRBV2, the J call TRBJ2-5; D is perhaps TRBD1 (7 bases). With 6 bases removed from V and 7 bases from J, the gap between germline ends came to 24 bases. This CDR3 spans 16 amino acids. Germline V lookup: CDR1 SNHLY, CDR2 FYNNEI. The sequenced CDR3 bases are TGTGCCAGCAGCCTGTTGACAGGGAGGTCAGGAGGGACC. This gives the protein CASSLLTGRSGGT. The whole CDR3 is CASSLLTGRSGGTQYF.